Listed here is a single T cell receptor beta chain. The sample is drawn from a study of glioma-infiltrating T cells after dendritic cell vaccination. Produced via immunoSEQ multiplex PCR; TCRdb's table is partial and in-frame only. Altogether about 99,000 clones are present, 80% being singletons, with the ten largest covering under 6.5%. This sample's time point: after dendritic cell vaccination, including at tumor progression/relapse. The junction had 2 bases not matched to a gene; V was cut back by 8 bases and J by 0 bases. The CDR3 is 13 residues long. The germline CDR1 and CDR2 sequences are LGHNT and FRNRAP.

The material sequenced was blood, taken after dendritic cell vaccination. This sequence originates from a human donor with glioblastoma. This chain connects TRBV12-5 to TRBJ1-1; 8 nucleotides match TRBD1. Written as DNA, the CDR3 is TGTGCTAGTTCCAGGGGGCTGAACACTGAAGCTTTCTTT. Translating it yields CASSRGLNTEAFF.